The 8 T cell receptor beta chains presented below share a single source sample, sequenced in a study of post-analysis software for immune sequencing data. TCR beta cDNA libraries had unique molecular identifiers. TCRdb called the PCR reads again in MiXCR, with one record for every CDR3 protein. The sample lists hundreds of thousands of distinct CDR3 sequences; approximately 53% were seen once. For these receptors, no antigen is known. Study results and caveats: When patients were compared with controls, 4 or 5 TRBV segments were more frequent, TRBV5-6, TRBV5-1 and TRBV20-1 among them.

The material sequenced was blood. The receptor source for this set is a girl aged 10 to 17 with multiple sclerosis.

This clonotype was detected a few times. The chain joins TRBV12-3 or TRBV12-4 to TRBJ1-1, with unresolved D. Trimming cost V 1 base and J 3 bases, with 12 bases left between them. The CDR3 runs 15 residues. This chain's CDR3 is CASSLGGFYDTEAFF. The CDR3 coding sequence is TGTGCCAGCAGTTTAGGAGGCTTTTATGACACTGAAGCTTTCTTT.

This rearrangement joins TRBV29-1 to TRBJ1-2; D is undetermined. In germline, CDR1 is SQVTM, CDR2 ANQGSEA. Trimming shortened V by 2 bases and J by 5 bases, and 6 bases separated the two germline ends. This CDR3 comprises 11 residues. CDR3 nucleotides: TGCAGCGTTGAAATAGGGTATGGCTACACCTTC. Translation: CSVEIGYGYTF.

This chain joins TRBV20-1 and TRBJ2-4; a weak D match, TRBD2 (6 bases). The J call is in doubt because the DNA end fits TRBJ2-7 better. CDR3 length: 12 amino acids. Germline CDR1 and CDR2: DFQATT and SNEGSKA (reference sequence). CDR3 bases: TGCAGTGCTGCGGGACTCCCTGGCGAGCAGTACTTC. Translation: CSAAGLPGEQYF.

CDR3 coding DNA: TGTGCCAGCAGCCAAGATCGGCTAGCCCCTTACGAGCAGTACTTC. Its translation: CASSQDRLAPYEQYF. The genes are TRBV3-1 and TRBJ2-7; tentative D call: TRBD2 (5 bases). Trimming shortened V by 0 bases and J by 4 bases, and 13 bases separated the two germline ends. This CDR3 comprises 15 residues. Germline lookup yields CDR1 LGHDT and CDR2 YNNKEL (reference sequence).

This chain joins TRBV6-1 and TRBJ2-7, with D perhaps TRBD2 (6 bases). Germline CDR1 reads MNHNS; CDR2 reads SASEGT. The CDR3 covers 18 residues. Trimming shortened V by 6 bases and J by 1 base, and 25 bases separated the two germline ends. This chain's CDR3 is CASRDPSRRHGTSYEQYF. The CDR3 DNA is TGTGCCAGCAGAGACCCATCTAGGCGACACGGGACTTCCTACGAGCAGTACTTC.

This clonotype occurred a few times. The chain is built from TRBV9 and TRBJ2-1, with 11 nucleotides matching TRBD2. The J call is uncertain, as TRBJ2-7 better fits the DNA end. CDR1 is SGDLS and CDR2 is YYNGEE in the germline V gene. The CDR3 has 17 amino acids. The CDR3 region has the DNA TGTGCCAGCAGCGTAGTGACTAGCGGGAAGAACTACAATGAGCAGTACTTC. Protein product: CASSVVTSGKNYNEQYF.

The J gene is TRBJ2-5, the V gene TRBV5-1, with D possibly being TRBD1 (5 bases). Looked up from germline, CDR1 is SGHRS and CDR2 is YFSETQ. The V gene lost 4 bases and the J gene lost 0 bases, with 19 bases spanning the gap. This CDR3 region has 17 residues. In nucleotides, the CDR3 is TGCGCCAGCAGCCTGAATCGGGTAGGGGAATACCAAGAGACCCAGTACTTC. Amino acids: CASSLNRVGEYQETQYF.

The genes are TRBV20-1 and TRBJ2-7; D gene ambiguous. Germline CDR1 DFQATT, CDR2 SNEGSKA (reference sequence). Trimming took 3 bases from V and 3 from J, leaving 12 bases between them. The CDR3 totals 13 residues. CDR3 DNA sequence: TGCAGTGCTAGGGGTGACTCTTTCTACGAGCAGTACTTC. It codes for CSARGDSFYEQYF.